Below, 2 T cell receptor beta chains from the same sample are listed, as sequenced in a study of CD8+ T cells in alopecia areata. Treatment indicated: oral pan-JAK inhibitor, 5-10 mg twice daily. The sequencing template was cDNA reverse transcribed from extracted RNA. The repertoire was sequenced with immunoSEQ multiplex PCR; TCRdb's copy has only in-frame clones and lacks some. Of tens of thousands of clones in the sample, 35% to 55% were seen once. This sample comprised CD8+ T cells sorted from blood, obtained at roughly week 38, from a patient treated with tofacitinib. The receptors shown here come from a human donor with alopecia areata.

About this clone itself: The same CDR3 also results from other DNA sequences found in this sample. The V call is TRBV9, the J call TRBJ2-2, with D uncertain. This CDR3 has 14 amino acids. V was cut by 6 bases and J by 8 bases, with 17 bases left in between. Per germline, CDR1 SGDLS and CDR2 YYNGEE. The CDR3 reads CASTSAGVNGELFF. CDR3 DNA sequence: TGTGCCAGCACTTCCGCTGGGGTCAATGGGGAGCTGTTTTTT.

This sequence joins TRBV18 and TRBJ2-7, with D possibly being TRBD2 (6 bases). The V end lost 3 bases, the J end lost 0 bases, and 12 bases lay between the germline ends. The germline gives CDR1 KGHSH, CDR2 LQKENI. This CDR3 comprises 15 residues. CDR3 residues: CASSPGSGNSYEQYF. CDR3 coding DNA: TGTGCCAGCTCACCCGGGAGCGGAAACTCCTACGAGCAGTACTTC. Looking up the rest from reference TRBV18 and TRBJ2-7 gives the full variable domain: NAGVMQNPRHLVRRRGQEARLRCSPMKGHSHVYWYRQLPEEGLKFMVYLQKENIIDESGMPKERFSAEFPKEGPSILRIQQVVRGDSAAYFCASSPGSGNSYEQYFGPGTRLTVT.